This T cell receptor beta chain stems from a study of CD8 T cells in ankylosing spondylitis. General study findings and limits: Matched ankylosing spondylitis synovial fluid reportedly showed significant enrichment of disease-linked clones. A TCR beta motif of fewer than ten highly homologous variants appeared characteristic of ankylosing spondylitis blood. Disease-linked clones proved CD8+ and comparatively uncommon in peripheral blood.

Scientists made TCR beta libraries using quantitative 5'-RACE with molecular barcodes. TCRdb fed the 5' RACE reads into MiXCR, producing one record per CDR3 protein. Seen here are roughly 490,000 distinct CDR3 sequences, roughly 5% observed once, and the top ten hold roughly 3.2%. As for this clonotype: Antigen unknown.

This CDR3 has 17 residues. V was trimmed by 4 bases and J by 1 base, leaving 17 bases between them. The chain uses TRBV12-3 or TRBV12-4 and TRBJ1-5, with a weak D call TRBD1 (6 bases). Sequenced: blood, either unsorted or a sorted T cell fraction (not recorded which). The source of this sequence is a male donor with ankylosing spondylitis. The CDR3: CASSWGRGTGSNQPQHF. DNA for the CDR3: TGTGCCAGCAGTTGGGGCAGGGGAACTGGGAGCAATCAGCCCCAGCATTTT.